Below are 14 T cell receptor beta chains sequenced from a single sample in a study of CD4+ T cells in melanoma. TCRdb's copy holds only in-frame clones and misses some; the assay was immunoSEQ multiplex PCR. Of some 110,000 clones listed, roughly 90% are singletons. Material: peripheral blood. The source of these receptors is a human donor with melanoma.

The chain combines TRBV29-1 with TRBJ2-7; D gene unclear. There are 14 residues in the CDR3. Trimming took 2 bases from V and 8 from J, leaving 19 bases between them. Germline V CDR1 and CDR2: SQVTM, ANQGSEA. As DNA, the CDR3 is TGCAGCGTTGAATTGTGGTACAATCTACGAAAGCAGTACTTC. Translated, it gives CSVELWYNLRKQYF.

The chain has TRBV7-2 and TRBJ1-4; D ambiguous. The CDR3 is 13 amino acids. With 4 bases removed from V and 5 bases from J, the gap between germline ends came to 8 bases. Per germline, CDR1 SGHTA and CDR2 FQGNSA. The CDR3 sequence is CASSWGRNEKLFF. The DNA for the CDR3 is TGTGCCAGCAGCTGGGGAAGAAATGAAAAACTGTTTTTT.

This chain uses TRBV5-1 with TRBJ1-1; TRBD1 agrees at 7 bases. Germline V CDR1 and CDR2: SGHRS, YFSETQ. The CDR3 consists of 13 residues. After removal of 2 bases from V and 4 bases from J, the junction contained 2 bases not matched to a gene. CDR3 DNA: TGCGCCAGCAGCTTTGCAGGGGGCACTGAAGCTTTCTTT. It specifies CASSFAGGTEAFF.

The chain carries TRBV2 and TRBJ2-7; D is possibly TRBD1 (5 bases). The CDR3 contains 13 residues. Germline assignment: CDR1 SNHLY and CDR2 FYNNEI. V lost 7 bases and J 4 bases, leaving 14 bases between the germline ends. The CDR3: CASTRGRQYEQYF. In nucleotides, the CDR3 is TGTGCCAGCACCCGCGGCAGACAGTACGAGCAGTACTTC.

The chain employs TRBV4-3 and TRBJ2-4; possibly TRBD1 or TRBD2 for D (6 bases each). The CDR3 has 18 amino acids. CDR1 is LGHNA and CDR2 is YSLEER in the germline V gene. V was trimmed by 3 bases and J by 0 bases, leaving 18 bases between them. Written as DNA, the CDR3 is TGCGCCAGCAGCCACAAAGCAGGGGCGGGACTAGCCAAAAACATTCAGTACTTC. Residues: CASSHKAGAGLAKNIQYF.

The chain recombines TRBV2 with TRBJ1-4; a weak D match, TRBD1 (5 bases). The germline V gene encodes CDR1 SNHLY and CDR2 FYNNEI. The ends were cut back, 6 bases at V and 5 bases at J, with 13 bases in the middle. The CDR3 runs 14 residues. The CDR3: CASSSGRRNEKLFF. In DNA form, the CDR3 reads TGTGCCAGCAGCTCAGGGAGGAGAAATGAAAAACTGTTTTTT.

The chain is built from TRBV7-9 and TRBJ1-2; no clear D gene. CDR3 length: 12 residues. Germline V gene sequence: CDR1 SEHNR, CDR2 FQNEAQ (reference sequence). V was pared by 5 bases and J by 6 bases, with 10 bases between. The CDR3: CASSRTLDGYTF. As DNA, the CDR3 is TGTGCCAGCAGCAGGACGCTCGATGGCTACACCTTC.

This chain connects TRBV6-1 to TRBJ2-5; D is perhaps TRBD1 (6 bases). The CDR3 length is 14 residues. In germline, CDR1 is MNHNS, CDR2 SASEGT. The germline V and J ends were trimmed by 3 bases and 5 bases, with 13 bases remaining between them. The CDR3 sequence: CASSDSTGGETQYF. The CDR3 nucleotides are TGTGCCAGCAGTGATTCGACAGGTGGGGAGACCCAGTACTTC.

The chain employs TRBV29-1 and TRBJ2-7; no firm D call. Trimming removed 5 bases from V and 4 bases from J, with 9 bases in between. CDR3 length: 11 amino acids. Germline CDR1 reads SQVTM; CDR2 reads ANQGSEA. This CDR3 reads CSVSDTYEQYF. CDR3 in DNA: TGCAGCGTTTCCGACACTTACGAGCAGTACTTC.

The chain is built from TRBV6-6 and TRBJ2-1; the match to TRBD2 covers 9 bases. The CDR3 loop spans 15 amino acids. In germline, CDR1 is MNHNY, CDR2 SVGAGI (reference sequence). V dropped 0 bases and J dropped 8; count of bases not matched to a gene: 5. CDR3 in DNA: TGTGCCAGCAGTTACTCCGGACTAGCGTTGGATGAGCAGTTCTTC. This sequence encodes CASSYSGLALDEQFF.

The chain couples TRBV19 to TRBJ2-3; 12 bases agree with TRBD2. The CDR3 loop spans 14 amino acids. Germline loops: CDR1 LNHDA, CDR2 SQIVND (reference sequence). Germline trimming cut 6 bases from V and 4 bases from J; bases unmatched to any gene: 2. The CDR3 DNA sequence: TGTGCCAGTAGCAGACTAGCGGGAGCAGATACGCAGTATTTT. It yields the protein CASSRLAGADTQYF.

This rearrangement joins TRBV19 to TRBJ2-6; D is perhaps TRBD1 (5 bases). Germline lookup yields CDR1 LNHDA and CDR2 SQIVND (reference sequence). Between the trimmed V and J ends, which lost 8 bases and 0 bases, there was a span of 14 bases. The CDR3 loop spans 16 amino acids. CDR3 DNA sequence: TGTGCCAGTCACCTGACAGCATTCTCTGGGGCCAACGTCCTGACTTTC. This encodes CASHLTAFSGANVLTF.

The V and J genes are TRBV19 and TRBJ1-4; D is undetermined. CDR3 length: 14 amino acids. Germline values: CDR1 LNHDA, CDR2 SQIVND (reference sequence). Trimming cost V 6 bases and J 10 bases, with 18 bases left between them. CDR3: CASRPPGREGKLFF. CDR3 in DNA: TGTGCCAGTAGGCCCCCGGGCAGAGAAGGAAAACTGTTTTTT.

V is TRBV19 and J is TRBJ2-3; the match to TRBD2 covers 13 bases. CDR3 length equals 16 residues. Per the germline V gene, CDR1 is LNHDA and CDR2 is SQIVND (reference sequence). V shed 5 bases and J 6 bases; nucleotides not matched to a gene: 8. As DNA, the CDR3 is TGTGCCAGTAGTTTACGGACTAGCGGGGGCAGGGATACGCAGTATTTT. Its translation: CASSLRTSGGRDTQYF.